The clone carrying this T cell receptor (beta chain) was found a few times. TCRdb redid the calling of the RACE reads with MiXCR, one entry per CDR3 protein. The sample lists tens of thousands of distinct CDR3 sequences, roughly 6.7% occurring once. The V end lost 5 bases, the J end lost 0 bases, and 17 bases lay between the germline ends. CDR1 and CDR2 (germline): SEHNR, FQNEAQ (reference sequence). CDR3 length equals 18 residues. Indicated time point: pre-sensitization, week 0. Documented treatment: therapeutic diphenylcyclopropenone sensitization with weekly scalp DPC. Samples of blood were obtained prior to the application of each patch test. The data were taken from a study of human T cells and chemical hapten exposure.

The sequence derives from a woman in her thirties with alopecia areata. Some clones in this sample may be carry-over from other donors' samples. The material was whole blood, obtained in connection with sensitization to the hapten diphenylcyclopropenone (DPC). The chain carries TRBV7-9 and TRBJ2-6, with a tentative D call TRBD1 (6 bases). CDR3 bases: TGTGCCAGCAGCCTTCCGACAGGTAACCGCTCTGGGGCCAACGTCCTGACTTTC. Translated: CASSLPTGNRSGANVLTF.